One and the same sample provided the 20 T cell receptor beta chains below, sequenced in a study of Graves' ophthalmopathy and Graves' hyperthyroidism. Using RNA transcripts, the TCR beta CDR3 regions were amplified. The authors performed first-round RT-PCR with HTBI primers and then a second-round multiplex PCR. TCRdb redid the calling of the multiplex PCR reads with MiXCR, one entry per CDR3 protein. The sample consists of about 740,000 distinct CDR3 sequences, roughly 40% of them appearing once. Material: peripheral blood. Source of these receptors: an adult man with Graves' ophthalmopathy.

Concerning this clonotype: An end of the junction differs from the germline gene, which may be a read error. The chain carries TRBV2 and TRBJ1-2; D remains ambiguous. CDR1 SNHLY and CDR2 FYNNEI come from the germline V gene. This CDR3 has 14 amino acids. Here the CDR3 reads CVSSPTTDGNGYTF. The CDR3 bases are TGTGTCAGCAGTCCCACCACCGATGGCAATGGCTACACCTTC.

This clonotype was seen more than once but under ten times. The chain carries TRBV7-9 and TRBJ2-5; D is unresolved. This CDR3 is built from 14 residues. V was pared by 6 bases and J by 5 bases, with 16 bases between. Looked up from germline, CDR1 is SEHNR and CDR2 is FQNEAQ (reference sequence). Written as DNA, the CDR3 is TGTGCCAGCAGTCCTGAATCGGGTTACGAGACCCAGTACTTC. This gives the protein CASSPESGYETQYF.

In its sample, this clonotype was seen many times. This chain uses TRBV15 with TRBJ2-7, with D perhaps TRBD1 (8 bases). Germline lookup yields CDR1 LNHNV and CDR2 YYDKDF (reference sequence). Trimming cost V 4 bases and J 4 bases, with 14 bases left between them. The CDR3 loop spans 14 amino acids. The CDR3 is CATSTGQGGYEQYF. The CDR3 DNA follows: TGTGCCACCAGCACAGGACAGGGAGGGTACGAGCAGTACTTC.

This chain uses TRBV7-9 with TRBJ2-7; D might be TRBD1 (5 bases). CDR1 SEHNR and CDR2 FQNEAQ come from the germline V gene (reference sequence). The CDR3 has 16 amino acids. Trimming took off 5 bases at V and 3 bases at J, with 20 bases between the two ends. The CDR3 DNA reads TGTGCCAGCAGCAGATCAGATATGGCAAGGGGCTACGAGCAGTACTTC. This codes for CASSRSDMARGYEQYF. The full variable domain, its missing parts supplied by reference TRBV7-9 and TRBJ2-7, is DTGVSQNPRHKITKRGQNVTFRCDPISEHNRLYWYRQTLGQGPEFLTYFQNEAQLEKSRLLSDRFSAERPKGSFSTLEIQRTEQGDSAMYLCASSRSDMARGYEQYFGPGTRLTVT.

This clonotype has a handful of counts. Being one base from a much bigger clone, this may be a read error. V is TRBV2 and J is TRBJ2-5; D gene unclear. Trimming left V 6 bases short and J 4 bases short, with 6 bases between. Looked up from germline, CDR1 is SNHLY and CDR2 is FYNNEI. This CDR3 comprises 11 residues. CDR3 amino acids: CASRQRETQYF. DNA for the CDR3: TGTGCCAGCAGGCAGAGAGAGACCCAGTACTTC. Full variable domain (missing parts from reference TRBV2 and TRBJ2-5): EPEVTQTPSHQVTQMGQEVILRCVPISNHLYFYWYRQILGQKVEFLVSFYNNEISEKSEIFDDQFSVERPDGSNFTLKIRSTKLEDSAMYFCASRQRETQYFGPGTRLLVL.

V usage is TRBV7-6 and J usage is TRBJ2-5, with TRBD2 matching over 10 bases. This CDR3 contains 15 residues. Germline loops: CDR1 SGHVS, CDR2 FNYEAQ. J gave up 7 bases and V 5 bases, and 10 bases lay outside the gene matches. The CDR3 nucleotides are TGTGCCAGCAGCGCAACTACCGGACTAGCGGTGACCCAGTACTTC. It yields the protein CASSATTGLAVTQYF.

This clonotype turned up a few times. The rearrangement joins TRBV10-3 to TRBJ1-5; the D is unclear. The germline V gene has CDR1 ENHRY and CDR2 SYGVKD. The CDR3 totals 14 residues. The V end lost 0 bases, the J end lost 4 bases, and 7 bases lay between the germline ends. The CDR3 DNA follows: TGTGCCATCAGTGAGTCGATCGAGAATCAGCCCCAGCATTTT. It specifies CAISESIENQPQHF.

This clonotype was seen a handful of times. The gene calls are TRBV29-1 and TRBJ2-3; D possibly uses TRBD1 or TRBD2 (5 bases each). This CDR3 contains 13 residues. The ends were cut back, 8 bases at V and 2 bases at J, with 14 bases in the middle. Germline assignment: CDR1 SQVTM and CDR2 ANQGSEA. CDR3 sequence: CSLRGRFTDTQYF. The CDR3 nucleotides read TGCAGCCTCCGGGGCCGATTCACAGATACGCAGTATTTT.

This clonotype was counted at least ten times. The rearrangement links TRBV7-8 to TRBJ2-5; D is possibly TRBD2 (5 bases). Germline loops: CDR1 SGHVS, CDR2 FQNEAQ. The CDR3 contains 13 residues. V was cut by 1 base and J by 14 bases, with 17 bases left in between. The CDR3 DNA is TGTGCCAGCAGCTTAGATCTGGCGGGCCATCCTTACTTC. This encodes CASSLDLAGHPYF. Full variable domain (remainder filled in from reference TRBV7-8 and TRBJ2-5): GAGVSQSPRYKVAKRGQDVALRCDPISGHVSLFWYQQALGQGPEFLTYFQNEAQLDKSGLPSDRFFAERPEGSVSTLKIQRTQQEDSAVYLCASSLDLAGHPYFGPGTRLLVL.

V gene TRBV12-3 or TRBV12-4 combines with J gene TRBJ2-7; the match to TRBD2 covers 7 bases. The CDR3 is made up of 15 amino acids. The junction had 7 bases not matched to a gene; V was cut back by 5 bases and J by 0 bases. The CDR3 loop is CASSQGSGNSYEQYF. The DNA of the CDR3 is TGTGCCAGCAGTCAAGGGAGCGGGAACTCCTACGAGCAGTACTTC.

V gene TRBV9 combines with J gene TRBJ1-2; TRBD1 matches 7 bases. The CDR3 is 14 residues long. Germline CDR1 SGDLS, CDR2 YYNGEE. V shed 3 bases, J shed 7 bases, and the junction held 9 bases outside the gene matches. This CDR3 is CASSAADRDPGYTF. In DNA, the CDR3 is TGTGCCAGCAGCGCGGCCGACAGGGATCCTGGCTACACCTTC.

There are many counts of this clonotype. This CDR3 is CATSDAGRNTEAFF. The DNA of the CDR3 is TGTGCCACCAGTGATGCCGGGAGGAACACTGAAGCTTTCTTT. The rearrangement links TRBV24-1 to TRBJ1-1; D remains ambiguous. Germline loops: CDR1 KGHDR, CDR2 SFDVKD. The CDR3 runs 14 residues. V dropped 3 bases and J dropped 1 base, with 8 bases sitting between them.

In the case of this clonotype: Being one base from a much bigger clone, this may be a read error. V is TRBV5-1 and J is TRBJ1-1; 9 nucleotides line up with TRBD1. Germline CDR1 and CDR2: SGHRS and YFSETQ. The length of the CDR3 is 14 residues. With 4 bases clipped from V and 6 bases from J, the junction kept 7 bases outside the gene matches. CDR3 bases: TGCGCCAGCAGCATGGGACAGGGACACGCTGAAGCTTTCTTT. The encoded protein is CASSMGQGHAEAFF. Supplemented by reference TRBV5-1 and TRBJ1-1, the full variable domain reads KAGVTQTPRYLIKTRGQQVTLSCSPISGHRSVSWYQQTPGQGLQFLFEYFSETQRNKGNFPGRFSGRQFSNSRSEMNVSTLELGDSALYLCASSMGQGHAEAFFGQGTRLTVV.

This clonotype occurred many times. The V call is TRBV10-3, the J call TRBJ1-1, with 8 bases aligning to TRBD1. The CDR3 spans 16 residues. Germline assignment: CDR1 ENHRY and CDR2 SYGVKD. The ends lost 0 bases at V and 4 bases at J; junction bases unmatched: 7. In nucleotides, the CDR3 is TGTGCCATCAGTGAGTCGACTAACAGGGGGTCCACTGAAGCTTTCTTT. This sequence encodes CAISESTNRGSTEAFF.

This clonotype was detected only a few times. The chain is built from TRBV2 and TRBJ2-7, with 7 bases aligning to TRBD2. V shed 8 bases, J shed 2 bases, and the junction held 6 bases outside the gene matches. The CDR3 totals 13 residues. Germline V gives CDR1 SNHLY, CDR2 FYNNEI. The CDR3: CASPRAGPYEQYF. DNA for the CDR3: TGTGCCAGCCCGCGAGCGGGGCCCTACGAGCAGTACTTC. The entire variable domain, with the rest obtained from reference TRBV2 and TRBJ2-7, is as follows: EPEVTQTPSHQVTQMGQEVILRCVPISNHLYFYWYRQILGQKVEFLVSFYNNEISEKSEIFDDQFSVERPDGSNFTLKIRSTKLEDSAMYFCASPRAGPYEQYFGPGTRLTVT.

This clonotype was recorded a few times. The chain is built from TRBV4-3 and TRBJ1-1; no definite D call. Germline assignment: CDR1 LGHNA and CDR2 YSLEER. V was pared by 0 bases and J by 5 bases, with 7 bases between. The CDR3 consists of 13 residues. The CDR3 spells CASSQEDRTEAFF. CDR3 bases: TGCGCCAGCAGCCAAGAGGATCGGACTGAAGCTTTCTTT.

The table lists this clonotype with many counts. The chain employs TRBV10-3 and TRBJ1-2; unclear D gene. Germline CDR1 reads ENHRY; CDR2 reads SYGVKD. The V end lost 0 bases, the J end lost 0 bases, and 5 bases lay between the germline ends. The CDR3 has 14 amino acids. CDR3: CAISESEANYGYTF. The CDR3 DNA reads as TGTGCCATCAGTGAGTCGGAGGCTAACTATGGCTACACCTTC.

The genes are TRBV10-3 and TRBJ2-7, with D possibly being TRBD1 (5 bases). Gene TRBJ2-1 matches the end of the DNA better, so the J call may be wrong. Per germline, CDR1 ENHRY and CDR2 SYGVKD. The CDR3 spans 13 residues. The CDR3 nucleotides read TGTGCCATCAGTGAGTCGGGGCCCAATGAGCAGTTCTTC. Translated, it gives CAISESGPNEQFF.

In DNA, the CDR3 is TGTGCAGGAGGGGGAACCGGGACACCAAATCAGCCCCAGCATTTT. Translating gives CAGGGTGTPNQPQHF. The rearrangement uses TRBV24-1 and TRBJ1-5; maybe TRBD1 (6 bases). This CDR3 is 15 amino acids long. Germline CDR1 and CDR2: KGHDR and SFDVKD.

The V and J genes are TRBV15 and TRBJ1-2, with TRBD1 as a possible D gene (6 bases). The germline CDR1 and CDR2 sequences are LNHNV and YYDKDF (reference sequence). The length of the CDR3 is 13 residues. V lost 4 bases and J 4 bases, leaving 10 bases between the germline ends. CDR3 nucleotides: TGTGCCACCAGCAACAGGACAGCCTATGGCTACACCTTC. It is translated as CATSNRTAYGYTF.